The clone carrying this T cell receptor (beta chain) was counted a single time. Antigen unknown. This specimen belongs to a study of CD8 T cells in Susac syndrome. Study overall: Patients with Susac syndrome were therapy-naive, taking corticosteroids, with some also receiving intravenous immunoglobulin, or taking intravenous immunoglobulin alone at the time their blood was drawn.

FACS enriched CD8+ TEMRA cells, while bulk CD8+ and CD4+ were negatively isolated. General observations from the study: None of the CD4+ T cell repertoires in Susac syndrome showed clonal expansion.

Germline CDR1 DFQATT, CDR2 SNEGSKA (reference sequence). The length of the CDR3 is 14 residues. Trimming shortened V by 1 base and J by 5 bases, and 12 bases separated the two germline ends. Roughly 0.45 to 1 ug RNA was reverse transcribed with random hexamers. Amplification of TCR beta CDR3 spanned 54 Vbeta and 13 Jbeta via immunoSEQ multiplex PCR. From the immunoSEQ multiplex PCR reads, TCRdb called clonotypes with MiXCR, one entry per CDR3 protein. The sample has under 200,000 distinct CDR3 sequences; 90% to 95% are singletons. Sequences were obtained from CD4+ T cells from PBMCs. This clonotype was obtained from a human donor with Susac syndrome. The chain carries TRBV20-1 and TRBJ1-3; D unclear. The CDR3 DNA reads as TGCAGTGCTAGAGGGGCAGTTTCCCGAAACACCATATATTTT. It codes for CSARGAVSRNTIYF.